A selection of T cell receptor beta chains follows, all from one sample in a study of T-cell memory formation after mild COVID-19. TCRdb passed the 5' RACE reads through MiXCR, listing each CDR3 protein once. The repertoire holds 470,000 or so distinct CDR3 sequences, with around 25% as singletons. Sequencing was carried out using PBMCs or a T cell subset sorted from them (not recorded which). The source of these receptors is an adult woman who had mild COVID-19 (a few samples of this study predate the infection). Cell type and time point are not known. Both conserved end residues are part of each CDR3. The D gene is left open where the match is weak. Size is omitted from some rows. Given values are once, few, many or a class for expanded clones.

CDR3aa: CASSLVGSNQPQHF
CDR3nt: TGTGCCAGCAGTTTGGTTGGGAGCAATCAGCCCCAGCATTTT
d_gene: .
v_gene: TRBV12-3/TRBV12-4
j_gene: TRBJ1-5
abundance: few

CDR3aa: CASSPGTDYYEQYF
CDR3nt: TGTGCCAGCAGCCCCGGGACGGACTACTACGAGCAGTACTTC
d_gene: .
v_gene: TRBV12-3/TRBV12-4
j_gene: TRBJ2-7
abundance: few

CDR3aa: CASSEDRGRETQYF
CDR3nt: TGTGCCAGCAGCGAGGACAGGGGACGGGAGACCCAGTACTTC
d_gene: TRBD1
v_gene: TRBV3-1
j_gene: TRBJ2-5
abundance: .

CDR3aa: CASSFGFSDSTYEQYF
CDR3nt: TGTGCCAGCAGCTTTGGATTCTCGGACAGCACCTACGAGCAGTACTTC
d_gene: .
v_gene: TRBV11-1
j_gene: TRBJ2-7
abundance: .

CDR3aa: CASSGGTASPSTDTQYF
CDR3nt: TGTGCCAGCAGCGGTGGGACCGCCTCCCCCAGCACAGATACGCAGTATTTT
d_gene: .
v_gene: TRBV9
j_gene: TRBJ2-3
abundance: few

CDR3aa: CASSLGGPPIYEQYF
CDR3nt: TGTGCCAGCAGCTTAGGAGGTCCCCCTATCTACGAGCAGTACTTC
d_gene: .
v_gene: TRBV7-9
j_gene: TRBJ2-7
abundance: .

CDR3aa: CASQRELIDEQFF
CDR3nt: TGTGCCAGCCAGCGGGAGTTAATCGATGAGCAGTTCTTC
d_gene: TRBD2
v_gene: TRBV12-3/TRBV12-4
j_gene: TRBJ2-1
abundance: few

CDR3aa: CASSQTARGLVNTEAFF
CDR3nt: TGTGCCAGCAGCCAGACGGCGAGGGGGCTTGTGAACACTGAAGCTTTCTTT
d_gene: TRBD1
v_gene: TRBV7-9
j_gene: TRBJ1-1
abundance: .

CDR3aa: CSVEGVAASTDTQYF
CDR3nt: TGCAGCGTTGAAGGGGTAGCGGCTAGCACAGATACGCAGTATTTT
d_gene: .
v_gene: TRBV29-1
j_gene: TRBJ2-3
abundance: few

CDR3aa: CASMGRDYEQYF
CDR3nt: TGTGCCAGCATGGGCAGGGACTACGAGCAGTACTTC
d_gene: .
v_gene: TRBV6-5
j_gene: TRBJ2-7
abundance: .

CDR3aa: CASSLSGSPLHF
CDR3nt: TGTGCCAGCAGCTTATCGGGTTCACCCCTCCACTTT
d_gene: .
v_gene: TRBV7-8
j_gene: TRBJ1-6
abundance: .

CDR3aa: CATSVDSTDTQYF
CDR3nt: TGTGCCACCAGTGTGGACAGTACAGATACGCAGTATTTT
d_gene: .
v_gene: TRBV24-1
j_gene: TRBJ2-3
abundance: .